Following are 16 T cell receptor beta chains from one sample sequenced in a study of metastatic and nonmetastatic thyroid tumors. Thyroid surgery was performed in patients who had received no treatment beforehand. TCRdb reanalyzed the PCR reads via MiXCR. The sample lists 15,000 to 20,000 clones, more than 15% occurring once. The sequenced material came from blood. Source of these receptors: a female donor with papillary thyroid cancer or a benign thyroid nodule (not recorded which). Some clones in this sample may be carry-over from other donors' samples.

Of note for this clone: It is likely a read error, because the conserved phenylalanine at the end of the CDR3 is missing. The V and J genes are TRBV6-1 and TRBJ2-3; 8 bases are shared with TRBD1. Trimming took 10 bases from V and 11 from J; bases not matched to a gene: 11. The CDR3 is 12 residues long. The germline V gene has CDR1 MNHNS and CDR2 SASEGT. The CDR3 reads CANGQGGHMQYL. The CDR3 nucleotides read TGTGCCAACGGACAGGGTGGGCATATGCAGTATCTT.

CDR3 region: CASSLSPVNTEAFF. The CDR3 DNA is TGTGCCAGCAGTTTATCTCCGGTGAACACTGAAGCTTTCTTT. This chain uses TRBV27 with TRBJ1-1; D is unresolved. Germline CDR1 reads MNHEY; CDR2 reads SMNVEV (reference sequence). This CDR3 has 14 amino acids. V shed 0 bases and J shed 0 bases, with 5 bases lying between them.

This clone was observed many times. This chain links TRBV7-9 with TRBJ1-1; 7 nucleotides agree with TRBD1. Germline V gene data show CDR1 as SEHNR and CDR2 as FQNEAQ (reference sequence). V gave up 4 bases and J gave up 0 bases; unmatched junction bases: 5. The CDR3 runs 15 residues. This CDR3 reads CASSSWDRLNTEAFF. The CDR3, as DNA: TGTGCCAGCAGCTCCTGGGACAGATTGAACACTGAAGCTTTCTTT.

There are many counts of this clone. This chain connects TRBV19 to TRBJ2-7; 9 bases are a match to TRBD2. This CDR3 has 15 residues. V dropped 5 bases and J dropped 4; count of bases not matched to a gene: 9. Germline V gene sequence: CDR1 LNHDA, CDR2 SQIVND (reference sequence). The CDR3 coding sequence is TGTGCCAGTAGTCCTCTCGCGGGGGGGATATACGAGCAGTACTTC. Residues: CASSPLAGGIYEQYF.

In DNA, the CDR3 is TGTGCCACCAGTGACCCGACTAGCGGGGAAGGCATAGAGACCCAGTACTTC. It yields the protein CATSDPTSGEGIETQYF. The chain joins TRBV24-1 to TRBJ2-5, with 11 bases fitting TRBD2. J was trimmed by 4 bases and V by 4 bases; bases with no gene match: 10. Germline values: CDR1 KGHDR, CDR2 SFDVKD. The length of the CDR3 is 17 residues.

The chain uses TRBV20-1 and TRBJ2-2; TRBD2 matches 7 bases. The J segment lost 4 bases and the V segment lost 2 bases, leaving 10 bases of the junction unmatched. Germline V CDR1 and CDR2: DFQATT, SNEGSKA (reference sequence). There are 16 residues in the CDR3. The DNA of the CDR3 is TGCAGTGCTAGAATAAGAGGGCGGGAGACCACCGGGGAGCTGTTTTTT. Translating it yields CSARIRGRETTGELFF.

This clone is medium-sized in the sample. Different DNA sequences within this sample yield the same CDR3. The chain joins TRBV10-3 to TRBJ2-1, with 14 nucleotides matching TRBD2. The CDR3 is 13 residues long. V was pared by 11 bases and J by 7 bases, with 4 bases of the junction left unmatched. The germline V gene encodes CDR1 ENHRY and CDR2 SYGVKD. CDR3 sequence reads: CASGLAGGNEQFF. CDR3 bases: TGTGCCTCTGGACTAGCGGGAGGTAATGAGCAGTTCTTC.

This clone was seen ten or more times. One end of the junction fails to match germline, which may point to a read error. The gene calls are TRBV18 and TRBJ2-3, with 9 bases identical to TRBD1. Per germline, CDR1 KGHSH and CDR2 LQKENI. The length of the CDR3 is 16 residues. The CDR3, as DNA: TGTGCCAGCTCTCCACAGGGGGCCAACCCGACAGATACGCAGTATTTT. Residues: CASSPQGANPTDTQYF.

At least ten counts were recorded for this clone. V and J are TRBV18 and TRBJ1-1; no clear D. Germline V gene sequence: CDR1 KGHSH, CDR2 LQKENI. This CDR3 has 15 amino acids. The V end lost 6 bases, the J end lost 11 bases, and 25 bases lay between the germline ends. For the CDR3, the DNA is TGTGCCAGCTCGCCTGGGAGTGGGGTCCACCCGGGCGCTTTCTTT. Its protein product is CASSPGSGVHPGAFF. The entire variable domain, with the rest obtained from reference TRBV18 and TRBJ1-1, is as follows: NAGVMQNPRHLVRRRGQEARLRCSPMKGHSHVYWYRQLPEEGLKFMVYLQKENIIDESGMPKERFSAEFPKEGPSILRIQQVVRGDSAAYFCASSPGSGVHPGAFFGQGTRLTVV.

This clone was picked up a small number of times. This sample also contains other DNA sequences that code for the same CDR3. CDR3 in DNA: TGTGCCAGCAGCATGGAGGCGGGAACTAATGAAAAACTGTTTTTT. It yields the protein CASSMEAGTNEKLFF. This sequence joins TRBV5-4 and TRBJ1-4, with D unclear. This CDR3 contains 15 residues. Germline CDR1 reads SGHNT; CDR2 reads YYREEE (reference sequence). Trimming took off 4 bases at V and 1 base at J, with 11 bases between the two ends. Using reference TRBV5-4 and TRBJ1-4 for the parts outside the CDR3, the full variable domain is ETGVTQSPTHLIKTRGQQVTLRCSSQSGHNTVSWYQQALGQGPQFIFQYYREEENGRGNFPPRFSGLQFPNYSSELNVNALELDDSALYLCASSMEAGTNEKLFFGSGTQLSVL.

This clone appeared many times. The chain couples TRBV2 to TRBJ1-5; no firm D call. This CDR3 has 14 amino acids. V gave up 7 bases and J gave up 2 bases, with 12 bases separating them. Germline CDR1 reads SNHLY; CDR2 reads FYNNEI. In DNA form, the CDR3 reads TGTGCCAGCAAGAAAGTGGGTGGCAATCAGCCCCAGCATTTT. This codes for CASKKVGGNQPQHF. The full variable domain, in which reference TRBV2 and TRBJ1-5 provide the parts outside the CDR3, is EPEVTQTPSHQVTQMGQEVILRCVPISNHLYFYWYRQILGQKVEFLVSFYNNEISEKSEIFDDQFSVERPDGSNFTLKIRSTKLEDSAMYFCASKKVGGNQPQHFGDGTRLSIL.

This clone was observed at least ten times. The chain combines TRBV3-1 with TRBJ2-1; the D gene is possibly TRBD2 (6 bases). Trimming removed 5 bases from V and 8 bases from J, with 19 bases in between. Per germline, CDR1 LGHDT and CDR2 YNNKEL (reference sequence). The CDR3 spans 15 residues. This CDR3 is CASSLREDLKYEQFF. CDR3 DNA: TGTGCCAGCAGCTTGAGGGAGGACCTCAAATATGAGCAGTTCTTC.

This clone has ten or more counts. J is TRBJ1-5 and V is TRBV19, with D perhaps matching TRBD1 (5 bases). From germline, CDR1 is LNHDA and CDR2 SQIVND (reference sequence). Trimming shortened V by 3 bases and J by 0 bases, and 12 bases separated the two germline ends. The CDR3 contains 16 residues. The CDR3 DNA sequence: TGTGCCAGTAGTATCGCAGGGTCAAATAGCAATCAGCCCCAGCATTTT. Translating gives CASSIAGSNSNQPQHF.

This clone occurred many times. The chain uses TRBV20-1 and TRBJ1-3; TRBD1 matches at 9 bases. Trimming at V came to 0 bases and at J to 4 bases, leaving 7 bases not matched to a gene. The germline CDR1 and CDR2 sequences are DFQATT and SNEGSKA (reference sequence). The CDR3 extends over 16 amino acids. In DNA form, the CDR3 reads TGCAGTGCTAGAGATCGAAGGACAGGGGTAGGAAACACCATATATTTT. Encoded protein: CSARDRRTGVGNTIYF.

This clone showed up many times. This rearrangement joins TRBV5-4 to TRBJ1-4; tentative D call: TRBD1 (5 bases). Trimming removed 4 bases from V and 5 bases from J, with 21 bases in between. The CDR3 spans 17 residues. Germline loops: CDR1 SGHNT, CDR2 YYREEE (reference sequence). The CDR3 spells CASSPPPGSGKNEKLFF. The DNA of the CDR3 is TGTGCCAGCAGCCCTCCTCCAGGGTCGGGAAAGAATGAAAAACTGTTTTTT.

This clone was recorded at least ten times. The rearrangement uses TRBV10-3 and TRBJ1-6, with D unclear. V lost 0 bases and J 7 bases, leaving 13 bases between the germline ends. Per the germline V gene, CDR1 is ENHRY and CDR2 is SYGVKD. This CDR3 contains 16 residues. This chain's CDR3 is CAISESGPSGNSPLHF. CDR3 nucleotides: TGTGCCATCAGTGAGTCTGGACCCTCGGGCAATTCACCCCTCCACTTT.